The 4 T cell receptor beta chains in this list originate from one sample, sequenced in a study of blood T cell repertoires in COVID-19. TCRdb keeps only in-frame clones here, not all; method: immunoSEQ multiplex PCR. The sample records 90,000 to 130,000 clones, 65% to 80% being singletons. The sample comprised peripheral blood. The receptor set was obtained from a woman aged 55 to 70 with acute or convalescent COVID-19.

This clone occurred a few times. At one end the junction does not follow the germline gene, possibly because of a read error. The CDR3 sequence is CAWSNQAPNPVVF. DNA for the CDR3: TGTGCCTGGAGTAACCAGGCGCCCAACCCCGTTGTTTTT. The chain combines TRBV30 with TRBJ1-4; no reliable D call. The CDR3 has 13 amino acids. The germline V gene encodes CDR1 GTSNPN and CDR2 SVGIG (reference sequence).

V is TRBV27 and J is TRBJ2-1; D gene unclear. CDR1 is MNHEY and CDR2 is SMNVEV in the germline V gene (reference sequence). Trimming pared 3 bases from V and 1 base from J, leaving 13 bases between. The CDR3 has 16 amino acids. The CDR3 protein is CASSLRSRGSYNEQFF. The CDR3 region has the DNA TGTGCCAGCAGTTTGAGGTCAAGAGGATCCTACAATGAGCAGTTCTTC.

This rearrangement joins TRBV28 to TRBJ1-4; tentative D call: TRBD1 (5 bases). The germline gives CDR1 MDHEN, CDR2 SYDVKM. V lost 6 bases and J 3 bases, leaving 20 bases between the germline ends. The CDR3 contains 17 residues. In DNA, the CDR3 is TGTGCCAGCAGCTTCTCCGCGGGGGGAAAATCTAATGAAAAACTGTTTTTT. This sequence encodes CASSFSAGGKSNEKLFF.

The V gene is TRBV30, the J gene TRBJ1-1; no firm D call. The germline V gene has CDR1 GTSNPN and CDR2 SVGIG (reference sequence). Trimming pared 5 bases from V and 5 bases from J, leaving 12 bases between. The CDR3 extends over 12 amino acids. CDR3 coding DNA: TGTGCCTGGGGACTGGCTAGGACTGAAGCTTTCTTT. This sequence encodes CAWGLARTEAFF.